A single TCR beta chain is shown here with its context. This sample was included in a study of shared clonotypes between healthy human individuals. Unmatched junction bases numbered 5, after V lost 3 bases and J lost 10 bases. Germline-derived CDR1 and CDR2 are MDHEN and SYDVKM. The CDR3 totals 12 residues. Assay used: immunoSEQ multiplex PCR; TCRdb lists only in-frame clones, some missing. The sample has about 690,000 clones; 90% are singletons. This receptor was taken from a man aged 18 to 29 in good health. Some clones in this sample may be carry-over from other donors' samples. Sequencing input: memory CD8+ T cells from PBMCs. The subset is: CD45RO+ cells pooled with CCR7-negative TemRA cells. The chain carries TRBV28 and TRBJ1-2; TRBD1 aligns across 7 bases. The CDR3: CASSFRGGDYTF. CDR3 DNA sequence: TGTGCCAGCAGTTTTCGAGGGGGCGACTACACCTTC.